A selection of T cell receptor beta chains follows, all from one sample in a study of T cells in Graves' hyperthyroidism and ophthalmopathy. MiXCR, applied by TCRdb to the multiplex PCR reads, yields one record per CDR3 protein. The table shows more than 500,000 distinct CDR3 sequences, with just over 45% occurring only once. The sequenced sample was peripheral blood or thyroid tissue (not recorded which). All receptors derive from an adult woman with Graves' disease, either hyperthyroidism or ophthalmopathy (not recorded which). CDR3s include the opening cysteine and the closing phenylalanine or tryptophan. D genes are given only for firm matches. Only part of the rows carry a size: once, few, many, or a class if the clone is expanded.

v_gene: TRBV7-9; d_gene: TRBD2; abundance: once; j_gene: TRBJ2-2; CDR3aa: CASSRGGTLAGGGTGELFF; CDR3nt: TGTGCCAGCAGCAGAGGGGGGACTCTAGCGGGAGGGGGCACCGGGGAGCTGTTTTTT
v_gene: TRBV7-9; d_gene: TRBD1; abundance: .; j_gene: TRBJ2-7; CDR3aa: CASKEGAVDTGEQYF; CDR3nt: TGTGCCAGCAAAGAGGGGGCGGTGGACACCGGGGAGCAGTACTTC
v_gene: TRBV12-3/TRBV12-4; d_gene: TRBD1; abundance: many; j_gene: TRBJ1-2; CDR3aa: CASSFPQGGALAGYTF; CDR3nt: TGTGCCAGCAGTTTCCCCCAGGGGGGGGCCCTAGCCGGCTACACCTTC
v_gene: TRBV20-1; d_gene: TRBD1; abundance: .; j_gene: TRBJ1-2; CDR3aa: CSARSGTVRYGYTF; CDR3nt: TGCAGTGCTAGGTCCGGGACAGTACGTTATGGCTACACCTTC
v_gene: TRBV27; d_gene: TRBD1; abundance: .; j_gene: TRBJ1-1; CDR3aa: CASSLYRGNTEAFF; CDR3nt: TGTGCCAGCAGTTTATACAGGGGGAACACTGAAGCTTTCTTT
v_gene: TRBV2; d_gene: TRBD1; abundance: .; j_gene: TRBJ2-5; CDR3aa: CASSEAGQGPQGTQYF; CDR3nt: TGTGCCAGCAGTGAAGCGGGACAGGGGCCTCAGGGGACCCAGTACTTC
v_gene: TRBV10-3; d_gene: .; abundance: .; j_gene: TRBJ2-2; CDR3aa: CAISGSADTGELFF; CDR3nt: TGTGCCATCAGTGGGTCGGCGGACACCGGGGAGCTGTTTTTT
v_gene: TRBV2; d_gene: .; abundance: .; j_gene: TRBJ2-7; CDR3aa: CASARAGRSFWGYF; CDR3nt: TGTGCCAGCGCCCGTGCTGGCCGATCCTTCTGGGGGTACTTC
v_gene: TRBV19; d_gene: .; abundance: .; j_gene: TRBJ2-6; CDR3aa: CASSSDENWGSEAF; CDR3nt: TGTGCCAGCAGCTCCGACGAAAATTGGGGCTCTGAAGCTTTC
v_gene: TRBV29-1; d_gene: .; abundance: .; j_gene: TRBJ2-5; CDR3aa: CSEEETQYF; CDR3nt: TGCAGCGAAGAGGAGACCCAGTACTTC
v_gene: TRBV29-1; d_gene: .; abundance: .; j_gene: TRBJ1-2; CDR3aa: CSELDNYGYTF; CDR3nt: TGCAGCGAACTGGACAACTATGGCTACACCTTC
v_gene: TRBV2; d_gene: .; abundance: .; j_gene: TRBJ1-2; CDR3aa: CASSLLRYGYTF; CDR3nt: TGTGCCAGCAGCTTACTCCGCTATGGCTACACCTTC
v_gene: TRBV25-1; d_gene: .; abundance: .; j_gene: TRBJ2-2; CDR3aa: CASSEFRQNTGELFF; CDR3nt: TGTGCCAGCAGTGAATTTCGCCAGAACACCGGGGAGCTGTTTTTT
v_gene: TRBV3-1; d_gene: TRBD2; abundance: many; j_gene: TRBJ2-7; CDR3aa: CASSQGLASYEQYF; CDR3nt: TGTGCCAGCAGCCAAGGACTAGCGTCCTACGAGCAGTACTTC
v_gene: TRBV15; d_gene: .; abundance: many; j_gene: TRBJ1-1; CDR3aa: CATSRELAGTQTEAFF; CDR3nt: TGTGCCACCAGCAGAGAACTCGCAGGGACTCAGACTGAAGCTTTCTTT
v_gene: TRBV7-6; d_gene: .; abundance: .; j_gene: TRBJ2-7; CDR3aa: CASSLSDVGSYEQYF; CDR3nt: TGTGCCAGCAGCTTATCGGACGTAGGAAGCTACGAGCAGTACTTC
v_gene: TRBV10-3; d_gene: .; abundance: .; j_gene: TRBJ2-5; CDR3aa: CAISEEGMGGTQYF; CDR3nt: TGTGCCATCAGTGAGGAGGGGATGGGCGGGACCCAGTACTTC
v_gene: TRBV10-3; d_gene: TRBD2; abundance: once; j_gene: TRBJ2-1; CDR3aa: CAISGSGGLAPYNEQFF; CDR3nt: TGTGCCATCAGTGGGTCTGGGGGACTAGCTCCCTACAATGAGCAGTTCTTC